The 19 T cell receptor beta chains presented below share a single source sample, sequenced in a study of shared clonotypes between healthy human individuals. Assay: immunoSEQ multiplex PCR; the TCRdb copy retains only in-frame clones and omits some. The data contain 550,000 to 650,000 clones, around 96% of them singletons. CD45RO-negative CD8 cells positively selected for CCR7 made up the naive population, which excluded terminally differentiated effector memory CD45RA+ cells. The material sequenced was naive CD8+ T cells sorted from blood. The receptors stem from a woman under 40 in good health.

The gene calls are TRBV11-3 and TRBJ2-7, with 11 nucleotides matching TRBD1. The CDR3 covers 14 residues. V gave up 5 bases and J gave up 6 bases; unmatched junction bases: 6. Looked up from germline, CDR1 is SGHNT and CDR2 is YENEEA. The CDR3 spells CASSDPGQGGEQYF. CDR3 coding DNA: TGTGCCAGCAGCGACCCGGGACAGGGGGGCGAGCAGTACTTC.

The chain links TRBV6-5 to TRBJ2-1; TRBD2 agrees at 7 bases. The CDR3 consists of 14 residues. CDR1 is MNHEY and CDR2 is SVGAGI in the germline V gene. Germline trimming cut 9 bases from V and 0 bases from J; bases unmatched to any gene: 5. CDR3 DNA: TGTGCCAGTGGGGACTACAGCTCCTACAATGAGCAGTTCTTC. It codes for CASGDYSSYNEQFF.

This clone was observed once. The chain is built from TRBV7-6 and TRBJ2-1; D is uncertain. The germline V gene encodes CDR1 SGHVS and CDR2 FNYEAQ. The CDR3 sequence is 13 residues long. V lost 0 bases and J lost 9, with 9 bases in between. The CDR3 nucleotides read TGTGCCAGCAGCTTAGCAGTAGTAACTGAGCAGTTCTTC. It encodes CASSLAVVTEQFF.

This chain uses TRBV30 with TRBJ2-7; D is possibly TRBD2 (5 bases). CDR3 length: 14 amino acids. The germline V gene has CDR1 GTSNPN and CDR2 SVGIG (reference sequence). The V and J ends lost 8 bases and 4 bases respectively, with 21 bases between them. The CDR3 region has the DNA TGTGCCGTAAAAAAGACGGCGGGCGGGTACGAGCAGTACTTC. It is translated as CAVKKTAGGYEQYF. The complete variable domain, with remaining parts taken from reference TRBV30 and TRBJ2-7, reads SQTIHQWPATLVQPVGSPLSLECTVEGTSNPNLYWYRQAAGRGLQLLFYSVGIGQISSEVPQNLSASRPQDRQFILSSKKLLLSDSGFYLCAVKKTAGGYEQYFGPGTRLTVT.

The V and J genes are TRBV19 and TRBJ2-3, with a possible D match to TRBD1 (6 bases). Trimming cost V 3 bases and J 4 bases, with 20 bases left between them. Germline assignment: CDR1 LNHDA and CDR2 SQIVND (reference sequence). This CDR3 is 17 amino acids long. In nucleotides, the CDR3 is TGTGCCAGTAGTATTAGGGGTCGGGCCAGACAGGCAGATACGCAGTATTTT. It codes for CASSIRGRARQADTQYF.

The CDR3 protein is CSDSLAGALDAQFF. CDR3 bases: TGCAGCGATTCACTAGCGGGAGCTCTCGATGCGCAGTTCTTC. This rearrangement joins TRBV29-1 to TRBJ2-1; 11 nucleotides align to TRBD2. CDR1 SQVTM and CDR2 ANQGSEA come from the germline V gene. Trimming at V came to 7 bases and at J to 12 bases, leaving 14 bases not matched to a gene. The CDR3 is made up of 14 amino acids.

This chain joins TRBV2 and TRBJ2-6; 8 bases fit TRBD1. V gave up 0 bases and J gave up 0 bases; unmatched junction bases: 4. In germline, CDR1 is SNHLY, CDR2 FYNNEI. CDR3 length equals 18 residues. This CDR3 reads CASSEAGTGHSGANVLTF. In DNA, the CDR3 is TGTGCCAGCAGTGAAGCGGGGACAGGCCACTCTGGGGCCAACGTCCTGACTTTC.

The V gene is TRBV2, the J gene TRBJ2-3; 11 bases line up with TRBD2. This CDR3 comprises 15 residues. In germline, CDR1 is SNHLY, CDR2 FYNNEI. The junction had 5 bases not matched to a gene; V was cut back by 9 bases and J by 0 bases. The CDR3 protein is CARRGTSGSTDTQYF. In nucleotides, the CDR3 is TGTGCCAGGAGGGGGACTAGCGGAAGCACAGATACGCAGTATTTT.

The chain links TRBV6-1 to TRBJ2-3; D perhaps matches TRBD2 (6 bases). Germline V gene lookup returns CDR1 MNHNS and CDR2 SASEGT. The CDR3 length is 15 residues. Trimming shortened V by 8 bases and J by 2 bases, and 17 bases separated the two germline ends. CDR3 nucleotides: TGTGCCAGCGGGGACCGGGACTTAATCACAGATACGCAGTATTTT. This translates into CASGDRDLITDTQYF.

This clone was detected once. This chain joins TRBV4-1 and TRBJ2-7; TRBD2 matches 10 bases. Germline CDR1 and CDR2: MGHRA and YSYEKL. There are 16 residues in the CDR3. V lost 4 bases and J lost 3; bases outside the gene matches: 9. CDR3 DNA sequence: TGCGCCAGCAGCCGAACCGGGACTAGCGAACACTACGAGCAGTACTTC. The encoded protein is CASSRTGTSEHYEQYF.

CDR3 nucleotides: TGTGCCAGCAGCTTAGCGGGAGTAGGCTACGAGCAGTACTTC. Protein: CASSLAGVGYEQYF. V usage is TRBV7-8 and J usage is TRBJ2-7, with a possible D match to TRBD2 (5 bases). This CDR3 is built from 14 residues. The V and J ends lost 0 bases and 3 bases respectively, with 9 bases between them. CDR1 and CDR2 from the germline V gene are SGHVS and FQNEAQ.

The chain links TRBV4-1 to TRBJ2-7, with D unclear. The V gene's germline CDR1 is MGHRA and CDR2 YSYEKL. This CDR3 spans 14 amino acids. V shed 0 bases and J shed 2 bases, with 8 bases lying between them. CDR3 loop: CASSQDTETYEQYF. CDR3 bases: TGCGCCAGCAGCCAAGATACAGAGACCTACGAGCAGTACTTC.

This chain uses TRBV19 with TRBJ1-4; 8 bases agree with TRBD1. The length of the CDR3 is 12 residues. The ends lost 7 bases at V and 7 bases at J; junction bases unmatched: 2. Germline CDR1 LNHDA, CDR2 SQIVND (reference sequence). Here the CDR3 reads CASIGQGEKLFF. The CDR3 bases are TGTGCCAGTATTGGACAGGGTGAAAAACTGTTTTTT.

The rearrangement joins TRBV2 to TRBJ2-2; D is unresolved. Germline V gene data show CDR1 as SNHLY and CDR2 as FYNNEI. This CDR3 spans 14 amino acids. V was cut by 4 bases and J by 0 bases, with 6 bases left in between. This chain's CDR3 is CASSARTNTGELFF. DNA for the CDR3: TGTGCCAGCAGTGCACGGACGAACACCGGGGAGCTGTTTTTT.

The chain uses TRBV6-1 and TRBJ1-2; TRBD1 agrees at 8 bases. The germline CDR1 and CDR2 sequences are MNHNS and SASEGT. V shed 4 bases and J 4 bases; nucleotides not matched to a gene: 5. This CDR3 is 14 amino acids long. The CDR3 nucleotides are TGTGCCAGCAGTGGGCTACAGGGGGTCTATGGCTACACCTTC. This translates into CASSGLQGVYGYTF.

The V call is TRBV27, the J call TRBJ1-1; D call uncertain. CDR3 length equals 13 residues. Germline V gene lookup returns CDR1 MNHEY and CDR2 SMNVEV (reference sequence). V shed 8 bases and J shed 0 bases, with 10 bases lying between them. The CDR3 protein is CASGSGVNTEAFF. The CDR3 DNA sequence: TGTGCCAGCGGATCCGGCGTGAACACTGAAGCTTTCTTT.

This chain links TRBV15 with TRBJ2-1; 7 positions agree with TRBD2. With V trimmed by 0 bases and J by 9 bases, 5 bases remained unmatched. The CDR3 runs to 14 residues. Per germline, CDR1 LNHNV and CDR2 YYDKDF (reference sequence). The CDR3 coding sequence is TGTGCCACCAGCAGAGATAGACTAGCTCCTGAGCAGTTCTTC. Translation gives CATSRDRLAPEQFF.

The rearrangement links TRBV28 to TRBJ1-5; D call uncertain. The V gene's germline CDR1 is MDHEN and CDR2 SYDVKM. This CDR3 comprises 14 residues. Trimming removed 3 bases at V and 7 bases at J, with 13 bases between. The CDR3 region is CASSFSIGGQPQHF. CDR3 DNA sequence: TGTGCCAGCAGTTTTTCTATTGGCGGGCAGCCCCAGCATTTT. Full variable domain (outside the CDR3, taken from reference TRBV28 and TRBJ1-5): DVKVTQSSRYLVKRTGEKVFLECVQDMDHENMFWYRQDPGLGLRLIYFSYDVKMKEKGDIPEGYSVSREKKERFSLILESASTNQTSMYLCASSFSIGGQPQHFGDGTRLSIL.

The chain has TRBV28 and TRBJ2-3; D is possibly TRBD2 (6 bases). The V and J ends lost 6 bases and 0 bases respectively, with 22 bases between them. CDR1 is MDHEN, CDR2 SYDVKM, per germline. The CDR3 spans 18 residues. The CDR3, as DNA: TGTGCCAGCAGCTATAATCGGGACTCCTGGGTTAGCACAGATACGCAGTATTTT. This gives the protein CASSYNRDSWVSTDTQYF.